These T cell receptor beta chains were read from a single sample in a study of long-term antiretroviral therapy in people with HIV. Repertoires were generated with immunoSEQ multiplex PCR, while TCRdb's copy carries only in-frame clones and drops some. This table holds 48,000 or so clones, 84% found once. The sample in question was unsorted PBMCs, obtained 0.8 years after starting antiretroviral therapy. These receptors were collected from a woman under 30 with HIV. CDR3s include the opening cysteine and the closing phenylalanine or tryptophan. The D gene is left open where the match is weak. Clone size is given for some rows only: seen once, a few or many times, or a class if the clone is expanded.

TRBV6-5	few	.	TRBJ2-1	TGTGCCAGCAGTTACCAGACCGCATTCAGGGATGAGCAGTTCTTC	CASSYQTAFRDEQFF
TRBV9	.	.	TRBJ1-2	TGTGCCAGCAGCGTAGGGCGCTATGGCTACACCTTC	CASSVGRYGYTF
TRBV19	few	.	TRBJ2-7	TGTGCCAGTAGTTACGGCGGAGCGTTTTACGAGCAGTACTTC	CASSYGGAFYEQYF
TRBV7-2	.	TRBD2	TRBJ2-4	TGTGCCAGCAGCTTACGGGCTAGCGGGGTAGCCAAAAACATTCAGTACTTC	CASSLRASGVAKNIQYF
TRBV28	.	.	TRBJ1-5	TGTGCCAGCTTTCCTCACGGTGTGAGCAATCAGCCCCAGCATTTT	CASFPHGVSNQPQHF
TRBV28	.	.	TRBJ2-7	TGTGCCAGCAGGGACAGAGGTATGATGCGTATCTCCTACGAGCAGTACTTC	CASRDRGMMRISYEQYF
TRBV6-5	.	.	TRBJ1-1	TGTGCCAGCAGTTACTCCGCTGGGTACACTGAAGCTTTCTTT	CASSYSAGYTEAFF
TRBV9	.	.	TRBJ2-7	TGTGCCAGCAGCGTCGGTGTGACCGCCTACGAGCAGTACTTC	CASSVGVTAYEQYF
TRBV16	.	.	TRBJ2-1	TGTGCCAGCAGCCTGGGACAATACAATGAGCAGTTCTTC	CASSLGQYNEQFF
TRBV19	once	.	TRBJ2-5	TGTGCCAGTAGTTATGGCTCTCGCAAAGAGACCCAGTACTTC	CASSYGSRKETQYF
TRBV19	.	.	TRBJ1-5	TGTGCCAGTAGTATACTAGGGGCGGACAATAGCAATCAGCCCCAGCATTTT	CASSILGADNSNQPQHF
TRBV25-1	.	.	TRBJ2-3	TGTGCCAGCAGTGAGTTTCGGGGACTCACAGATACGCAGTATTTT	CASSEFRGLTDTQYF
TRBV11-2	.	.	TRBJ1-2	TGTGCCAGCAGGACCGGGGCAGGGGTTTTGGATGGCTACACCTTC	CASRTGAGVLDGYTF
TRBV5-6	once	TRBD1	TRBJ2-5	TGTGCCAGCAGCTTGGCCGGGACAGACGAGACCCAGTACTTC	CASSLAGTDETQYF
TRBV19	.	TRBD1	TRBJ2-5	TGTGCCAGTAGTATTAACCTCCGGGACAGGGGGCAGGAGACCCAGTACTTC	CASSINLRDRGQETQYF
TRBV28	.	.	TRBJ1-2	TGTGCCAGCAGTCCCCGCTCGGGCTACACCTTC	CASSPRSGYTF
TRBV7-3	.	.	TRBJ2-1	TGTGCCAGCAGCTTGGGGAGGGGGGATGAGCAGTTCTTC	CASSLGRGDEQFF